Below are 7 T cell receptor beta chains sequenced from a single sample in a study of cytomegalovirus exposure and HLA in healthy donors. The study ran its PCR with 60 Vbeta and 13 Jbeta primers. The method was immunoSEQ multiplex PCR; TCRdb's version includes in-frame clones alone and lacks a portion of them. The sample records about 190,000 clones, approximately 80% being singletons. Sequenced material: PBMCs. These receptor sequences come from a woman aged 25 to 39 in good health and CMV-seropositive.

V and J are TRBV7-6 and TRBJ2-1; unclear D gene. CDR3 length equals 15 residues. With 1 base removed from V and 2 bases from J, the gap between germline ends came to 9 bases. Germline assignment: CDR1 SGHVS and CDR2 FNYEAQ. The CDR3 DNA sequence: TGTGCCAGCAGCTTAGTTCTAAGCGCCTACAATGAGCAGTTCTTC. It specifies CASSLVLSAYNEQFF.

DNA for the CDR3: TGTGCCAGTAAACAGAGGGACAGGGGGAGGGACACTGAAGCTTTCTTT. Translation: CASKQRDRGRDTEAFF. The V and J genes are TRBV19 and TRBJ1-1; 11 bases match TRBD1. Trimming removed 7 bases from V and 3 bases from J; junction bases left unmatched: 10. Germline V gene data show CDR1 as LNHDA and CDR2 as SQIVND (reference sequence). This CDR3 has 16 amino acids. Using reference TRBV19 and TRBJ1-1 for the parts outside the CDR3, the full variable domain is DGGITQSPKYLFRKEGQNVTLSCEQNLNHDAMYWYRQDPGQGLRLIYYSQIVNDFQKGDIAEGYSVSREKKESFPLTVTSAQKNPTAFYLCASKQRDRGRDTEAFFGQGTRLTVV.

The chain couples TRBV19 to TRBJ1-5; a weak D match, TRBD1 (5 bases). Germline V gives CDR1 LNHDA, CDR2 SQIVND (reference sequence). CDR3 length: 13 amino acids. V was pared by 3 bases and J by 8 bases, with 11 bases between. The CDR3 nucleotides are TGTGCCAGTAGTATCGGCCAGGGCAAGCCCCAGCATTTT. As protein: CASSIGQGKPQHF.

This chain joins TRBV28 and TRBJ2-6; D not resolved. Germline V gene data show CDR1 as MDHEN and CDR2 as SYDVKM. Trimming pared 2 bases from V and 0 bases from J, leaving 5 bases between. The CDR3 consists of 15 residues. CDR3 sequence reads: CASSLINSGANVLTF. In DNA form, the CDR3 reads TGTGCCAGCAGTTTAATAAACTCTGGGGCCAACGTCCTGACTTTC.

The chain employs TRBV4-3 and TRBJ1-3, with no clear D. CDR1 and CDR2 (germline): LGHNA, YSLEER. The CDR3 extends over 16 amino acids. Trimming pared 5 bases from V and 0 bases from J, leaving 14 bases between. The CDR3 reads CASSLGPASSGNTIYF. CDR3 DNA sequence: TGCGCCAGCAGCTTGGGTCCGGCTAGCTCTGGAAACACCATATATTTT.

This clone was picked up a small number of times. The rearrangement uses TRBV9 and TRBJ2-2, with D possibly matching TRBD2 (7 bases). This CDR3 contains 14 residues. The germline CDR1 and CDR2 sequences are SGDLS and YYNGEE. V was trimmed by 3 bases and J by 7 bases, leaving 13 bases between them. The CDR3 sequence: CASSAGGPVGELFF. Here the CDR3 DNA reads TGTGCCAGCAGCGCCGGGGGGCCGGTCGGGGAGCTGTTTTTT.

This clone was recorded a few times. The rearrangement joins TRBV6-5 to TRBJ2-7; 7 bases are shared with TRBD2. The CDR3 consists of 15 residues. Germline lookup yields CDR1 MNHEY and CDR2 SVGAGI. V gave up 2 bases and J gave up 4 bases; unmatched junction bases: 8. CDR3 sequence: CASSYVSGSKYEQYF. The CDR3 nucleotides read TGTGCCAGCAGTTACGTTAGCGGGTCGAAGTACGAGCAGTACTTC.